There are a few counts of the clone carrying this T cell receptor beta chain. The data were produced by immunoSEQ multiplex PCR, yet TCRdb's version contains in-frame clones alone and is incomplete. The sample lists about half a million clones, about four fifths occurring once. This CDR3 has 16 residues. V lost 4 bases to trimming and J lost 0 bases; unmatched junction nucleotides: 4. Germline lookup yields CDR1 MRHNA and CDR2 SNTAGT. The sample comes from a study of shared clonotypes between healthy human individuals. About the study: Donor composition was a couple of women and three men, aged 18 to 49.

Sequenced input: PBMCs. The TCR was taken from a woman in her 40s in good health. Some clones in this sample may be carry-over from other donors' samples. The chain has TRBV6-4 and TRBJ2-3; the match to TRBD2 covers 10 bases. CDR3 protein: CASSAWTSGSTDTQYF. The CDR3 DNA follows: TGTGCCAGCAGTGCTTGGACTAGCGGTAGCACAGATACGCAGTATTTT.